Sequencing of this TCR beta chain was carried out in a study of control samples from healthy donors and cancer patients. Germline CDR1 reads SGHRS; CDR2 reads YFSETQ. The CDR3 spans 14 residues. Between the trimmed V and J ends, which lost 0 bases and 2 bases, there was a span of 5 bases. The table came from immunoSEQ multiplex PCR; TCRdb's copy has only in-frame clones and leaves some out. The repertoire includes 100,000 to 150,000 clones, around 90% of them detected once, and roughly 2.5% sits in the top ten. For this clone: In the same sample, other DNA sequences code for this CDR3.

This chain connects TRBV5-1 to TRBJ2-2; the D gene is possibly TRBD1 (5 bases). The sequenced sample was blood. The sequence derives from a man aged 35-49 years in good health. The CDR3 here is CASSLGGNTGELFF. CDR3 nucleotides: TGCGCCAGCAGCTTGGGGGGCAACACCGGGGAGCTGTTTTTT. Supplemented by reference TRBV5-1 and TRBJ2-2, the full variable domain reads KAGVTQTPRYLIKTRGQQVTLSCSPISGHRSVSWYQQTPGQGLQFLFEYFSETQRNKGNFPGRFSGRQFSNSRSEMNVSTLELGDSALYLCASSLGGNTGELFFGEGSRLTVL.